The T cell receptor beta chain under discussion was sequenced for a study of regulatory T cells in long-lasting Graves disease. The authors built TCR beta libraries using iRepertoire HTBI primers and Arm-PCR of CDR3 regions. One entry per CDR3 protein results from TCRdb running MiXCR on the multiplex PCR reads. Seen here are more than 650,000 distinct CDR3 sequences, around 30% observed once, and the top ten hold 40% to 50%. This clonotype has ten or more counts. Documented time point: persistent/refractory GD, antithyroid drugs over 5 years with positive TRAb. Isolated PBMC RNA provided the starting material for the TCR library. The patients included were those that came from an endocrinology department in Xi'an, China. This receptor was taken from a female donor with Graves disease. The material sequenced was peripheral blood mononuclear cells (PBMCs), taken when the disease was refractory, from a patient treated with antithyroid drugs.

The CDR3 is CASITGRSYTEAFF. CDR3 coding DNA: TGTGCCAGCATCACGGGCAGATCGTACACTGAAGCTTTCTTT. This chain links TRBV2 with TRBJ1-1; no clear D gene. The CDR3 length is 14 residues. Trimming shortened V by 7 bases and J by 3 bases, and 15 bases separated the two germline ends. The germline gives CDR1 SNHLY, CDR2 FYNNEI.